What follows are 25 T cell receptor beta chains derived from one specimen sequenced in a study of T cells in tumors after PD-1 blockade. The protocol was immunoSEQ multiplex PCR, while the TCRdb copy is restricted to in-frame clones and leaves out a portion. The sample holds about 24,000 clones, around four fifths seen once. This specimen was PBMCs, taken after anti-PD-1 treatment. These receptors were collected from a human donor with basal cell carcinoma.

V is TRBV10-2 and J is TRBJ2-2; D possibly matches TRBD1 or TRBD2 (5 bases each). Germline CDR1 and CDR2: WSHSY and SAAADI. The CDR3 covers 14 residues. The V end was cut by 7 bases, the J end by 6 bases, with 15 bases between. In nucleotides, the CDR3 is TGCGCCAGCAAAATGGGCCGGGGCGCCGGGGAGCTGTTTTTT. It codes for CASKMGRGAGELFF.

This chain connects TRBV5-1 to TRBJ2-7; 12 positions match TRBD1. V was pared by 4 bases and J by 6 bases, with 8 bases of the junction left unmatched. This CDR3 comprises 15 residues. Germline assignment: CDR1 SGHRS and CDR2 YFSETQ. The CDR3 reads CASSAGGQGAVEQYF. The CDR3, as DNA: TGCGCCAGCAGCGCCGGGGGACAGGGGGCGGTCGAGCAGTACTTC.

Here the CDR3 reads CASSFLDRDEQYF. CDR3 in DNA: TGTGCCAGCAGCTTCTTAGACAGGGACGAGCAGTACTTC. The rearrangement uses TRBV9 and TRBJ2-7, with 7 nucleotides matching TRBD1. The CDR3 is made up of 13 amino acids. The junction had 6 bases not matched to a gene; V was cut back by 4 bases and J by 5 bases. Looked up from germline, CDR1 is SGDLS and CDR2 is YYNGEE.

In its sample, this clone was seen a few times. V gene TRBV12-5 combines with J gene TRBJ2-2; no reliable D call. CDR1 is LGHNT, CDR2 FRNRAP, per germline. The CDR3 runs 12 residues. Trimming shortened V by 3 bases and J by 5 bases, and 4 bases separated the two germline ends. The DNA for the CDR3 is TGTGCTAGTGGTTTAGGGACCGGGGAGCTGTTTTTT. Its translation: CASGLGTGELFF.

The chain recombines TRBV2 with TRBJ2-2, with D unresolved. Germline V gives CDR1 SNHLY, CDR2 FYNNEI. V lost 7 bases and J 1 base, leaving 7 bases between the germline ends. The CDR3 is 13 amino acids. Here the CDR3 DNA reads TGTGCCAGCACTCAGCAGAACACCGGGGAGCTGTTTTTT. Translation gives CASTQQNTGELFF.

This clone was seen only a few times. V gene TRBV7-9 combines with J gene TRBJ1-3; D ambiguous. The CDR3 has 12 residues. Trimming removed 5 bases from V and 4 bases from J, with 6 bases in between. CDR1 and CDR2 from the germline V gene are SEHNR and FQNEAQ (reference sequence). Here the CDR3 reads CASSPPGNTIYF. The CDR3 nucleotides are TGTGCCAGCAGCCCCCCAGGAAACACCATATATTTT.

Turning to this clone: The identical CDR3 is also encoded by other nucleotide sequences in the sample. This sequence joins TRBV7-9 and TRBJ1-5; tentative D call: TRBD1 (5 bases). Germline values: CDR1 SEHNR, CDR2 FQNEAQ (reference sequence). V gave up 4 bases and J gave up 5 bases, with 15 bases separating them. This CDR3 contains 15 residues. CDR3 sequence reads: CASSSSGGWDQPQHF. CDR3 coding DNA: TGTGCCAGCAGCTCATCGGGGGGATGGGATCAGCCCCAGCATTTT. Full variable domain (remainder filled in from reference TRBV7-9 and TRBJ1-5): DTGVSQNPRHKITKRGQNVTFRCDPISEHNRLYWYRQTLGQGPEFLTYFQNEAQLEKSRLLSDRFSAERPKGSFSTLEIQRTEQGDSAMYLCASSSSGGWDQPQHFGDGTRLSIL.

CDR3 in DNA: TGCGCCAGCAGCTTGGCCGTAAGGTCAGATACGCAGTATTTT. Residues: CASSLAVRSDTQYF. The gene calls are TRBV5-1 and TRBJ2-3, with D hard to call. Germline CDR1 reads SGHRS; CDR2 reads YFSETQ. Trimming left V 0 bases short and J 4 bases short, with 9 bases between. The CDR3 spans 14 residues. Variable domain in full (rest from reference TRBV5-1 and TRBJ2-3): KAGVTQTPRYLIKTRGQQVTLSCSPISGHRSVSWYQQTPGQGLQFLFEYFSETQRNKGNFPGRFSGRQFSNSRSEMNVSTLELGDSALYLCASSLAVRSDTQYFGPGTRLTVL.

As for this clone: This may come from a read error, since a much larger clone is one base off. The J gene is TRBJ2-2, the V gene TRBV4-2; 10 bases line up with TRBD2. Per germline, CDR1 LGHNA and CDR2 YNFKEQ. This CDR3 has 19 residues. The CDR3 loop is CASSQGEASGGLNTEELFF. CDR3 sequence (DNA): TGTGCCAGCAGCCAAGGGGAGGCTAGCGGGGGCCTTAACACCGAGGAGCTGTTTTTT.

The chain carries TRBV19 and TRBJ1-5; a possible D gene is TRBD1 (5 bases). The CDR3 is 14 residues long. Trimming shortened V by 5 bases and J by 5 bases, and 13 bases separated the two germline ends. Germline lookup yields CDR1 LNHDA and CDR2 SQIVND (reference sequence). The chain's CDR3 is CASSEQDLDQPQHF. DNA for the CDR3: TGTGCCAGTAGTGAACAGGATTTGGATCAGCCCCAGCATTTT.

The rearrangement uses TRBV5-5 and TRBJ2-2; no reliable D call. Germline CDR1 SGHKS, CDR2 YYEKEE (reference sequence). The CDR3 extends over 15 amino acids. The germline V and J ends were trimmed by 0 bases and 7 bases, with 13 bases remaining between them. The CDR3 here is CASSLVGDESGELFF. The CDR3 DNA follows: TGTGCCAGCAGCTTGGTGGGTGACGAGAGCGGGGAGCTGTTTTTT.

V and J are TRBV5-1 and TRBJ2-2; D unresolved. V lost 0 bases and J 7 bases, leaving 16 bases between the germline ends. Germline V CDR1 and CDR2: SGHRS, YFSETQ. This CDR3 region has 16 residues. Here the CDR3 reads CASSLEAGTKGGELFF. DNA of the CDR3: TGCGCCAGCAGCTTGGAGGCAGGAACTAAAGGCGGGGAGCTGTTTTTT.

The rearrangement uses TRBV30 and TRBJ1-4; D not resolved. Germline values: CDR1 GTSNPN, CDR2 SVGIG (reference sequence). Trimming shortened V by 0 bases and J by 8 bases, and 4 bases separated the two germline ends. The CDR3 is 11 amino acids. The CDR3 reads CAWSVGEKLFF. CDR3 nucleotide sequence: TGTGCCTGGAGTGTTGGGGAAAAACTGTTTTTT. The full variable domain, its missing parts supplied by reference TRBV30 and TRBJ1-4, is SQTIHQWPATLVQPVGSPLSLECTVEGTSNPNLYWYRQAAGRGLQLLFYSVGIGQISSEVPQNLSASRPQDRQFILSSKKLLLSDSGFYLCAWSVGEKLFFGSGTQLSVL.

DNA of the CDR3: TGTGCCAGCAGCGCACGACTAGCGGGGGGTGGTGGAACCGGGGAGCTGTTTTTT. Protein: CASSARLAGGGGTGELFF. The chain has TRBV9 and TRBJ2-2; 13 bases match TRBD2. Germline V lookup: CDR1 SGDLS, CDR2 YYNGEE. Losses at the gene ends were 3 bases for V and 5 bases for J; bases not matched to a gene: 10. The CDR3 sequence is 18 residues long.

The CDR3 nucleotides are TGTGCCAGCAGTTACTCGGCCTTCTCTGGAAACACCATATATTTT. It encodes CASSYSAFSGNTIYF. The rearrangement joins TRBV6-6 to TRBJ1-3; no clear D. V was cut by 0 bases and J by 0 bases, with 6 bases left in between. The CDR3 covers 15 residues. CDR1 is MNHNY, CDR2 SVGAGI, per germline (reference sequence).

V usage is TRBV3-1 (or the pseudogene TRBV3-2) and J usage is TRBJ1-6; a weak D match, TRBD1 (6 bases). Trimming shortened V by 4 bases and J by 8 bases, and 12 bases separated the two germline ends. This CDR3 has 14 residues. Germline CDR1 and CDR2: LGHDT and YNNKEL (reference sequence). DNA of the CDR3: TGTGCCAGCAGCCTCGATTACAGGGATTCACCCCTCCACTTT. Translation gives CASSLDYRDSPLHF.

The V gene is TRBV10-3, the J gene TRBJ2-7, with D possibly TRBD1 on 6 matching bases. This CDR3 is 13 amino acids long. From germline, CDR1 is ENHRY and CDR2 SYGVKD. V gave up 7 bases and J gave up 2 bases, with 12 bases separating them. The DNA for the CDR3 is TGTGCCATCATGAGGACAGAACCCTACGAGCAGTACTTC. It translates to CAIMRTEPYEQYF.

The chain joins TRBV7-9 to TRBJ1-3; TRBD1 might be the D (5 bases). The CDR3 consists of 18 residues. Trimming took off 2 bases at V and 0 bases at J, with 17 bases between the two ends. From germline, CDR1 is SEHNR and CDR2 FQNEAQ (reference sequence). CDR3 in amino acids: CASSLLARDVNSGNTIYF. CDR3 DNA: TGTGCCAGCAGCTTATTGGCCAGGGACGTTAACTCTGGAAACACCATATATTTT.

The chain is built from TRBV21-1 and TRBJ2-4; the table's D call, TRBD2, has no DNA check behind it. TRBV21-1 is shown as a pseudogene. The CDR3 covers 21 residues. The chain's CDR3 is CASSPGRGVPIRGDHKNIQYF. CDR3 coding DNA: TGTGCCAGCAGCCCTGGGCGGGGGGTACCCATAAGAGGGGACCACAAAAACATTCAGTACTTC.

This clone has just a few counts. The chain has TRBV12-5 and TRBJ1-1, with D perhaps TRBD1 (6 bases). Trimming removed 7 bases at V and 4 bases at J, with 13 bases between. The CDR3 contains 13 residues. The V gene's germline CDR1 is LGHNT and CDR2 FRNRAP. The CDR3 DNA sequence: TGTGCTAGTGTCCGTAACAGGGCCACTGAAGCTTTCTTT. It translates to CASVRNRATEAFF.

The V call is TRBV4-1, the J call TRBJ1-1; TRBD1 might be the D (6 bases). The germline V gene encodes CDR1 MGHRA and CDR2 YSYEKL. V was pared by 2 bases and J by 4 bases, with 17 bases between. This CDR3 spans 16 amino acids. As DNA, the CDR3 is TGCGCCAGCAGCCAACAAGCTTGGGGGGCAGGCACTGAAGCTTTCTTT. Encoded protein: CASSQQAWGAGTEAFF.

The J gene is TRBJ1-5, the V gene TRBV20-1; a weak D match, TRBD1 (5 bases). V was shortened by 3 bases and J by 4 bases, with 16 bases between the two germline ends. Looked up from germline, CDR1 is DFQATT and CDR2 is SNEGSKA (reference sequence). CDR3 length equals 15 residues. For the CDR3, the DNA is TGCAGTGCTAGTTTCGGGGGGGAGGGAAATCAGCCCCAGCATTTT. It codes for CSASFGGEGNQPQHF.

The chain uses TRBV9 and TRBJ2-7, with TRBD2 as a possible D gene (5 bases). V lost 3 bases and J 5 bases, leaving 15 bases between the germline ends. The CDR3 is 14 residues long. Germline lookup yields CDR1 SGDLS and CDR2 YYNGEE. CDR3 loop: CASSEASSLHEQYF. The DNA for the CDR3 is TGTGCCAGCAGCGAGGCGTCTAGCCTCCACGAGCAGTACTTC. The complete variable domain, with remaining parts taken from reference TRBV9 and TRBJ2-7, reads DSGVTQTPKHLITATGQRVTLRCSPRSGDLSVYWYQQSLDQGLQFLIQYYNGEERAKGNILERFSAQQFPDLHSELNLSSLELGDSALYFCASSEASSLHEQYFGPGTRLTVT.

V usage is TRBV5-1 and J usage is TRBJ1-3; TRBD1 agrees at 12 bases. Trimming took 3 bases from V and 10 from J; bases not matched to a gene: 17. Germline V gives CDR1 SGHRS, CDR2 YFSETQ. The CDR3 contains 18 residues. CDR3 bases: TGCGCCAGCAGCTCCCTAGGGACAGGGGGCGACCTGACGGGGACCATATATTTT. Translation: CASSSLGTGGDLTGTIYF.

The rearrangement joins TRBV29-1 to TRBJ2-3; 11 nucleotides line up with TRBD1. V trimming: 2 bases; J trimming: 4 bases; junction bases outside the gene matches: 8. The CDR3 extends over 16 amino acids. Germline CDR1 reads SQVTM; CDR2 reads ANQGSEA. The CDR3 protein is CSVEPDGQGAADTQYF. The CDR3 nucleotides read TGCAGCGTTGAACCCGACGGACAGGGGGCGGCAGATACGCAGTATTTT.